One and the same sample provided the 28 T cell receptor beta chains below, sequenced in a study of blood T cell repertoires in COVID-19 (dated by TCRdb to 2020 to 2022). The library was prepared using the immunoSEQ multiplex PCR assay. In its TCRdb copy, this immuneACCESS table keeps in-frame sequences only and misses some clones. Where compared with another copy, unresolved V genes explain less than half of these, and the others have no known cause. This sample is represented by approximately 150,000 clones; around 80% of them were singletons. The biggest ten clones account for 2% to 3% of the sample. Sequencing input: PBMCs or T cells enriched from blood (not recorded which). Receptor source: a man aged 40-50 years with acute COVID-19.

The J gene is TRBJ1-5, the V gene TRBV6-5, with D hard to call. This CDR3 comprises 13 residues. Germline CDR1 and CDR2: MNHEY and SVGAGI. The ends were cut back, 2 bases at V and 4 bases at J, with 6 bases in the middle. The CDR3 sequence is CASSYGPNQPQHF. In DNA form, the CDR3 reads TGTGCCAGCAGTTACGGGCCGAATCAGCCCCAGCATTTT.

For the CDR3, the DNA is TGTGCCAGCAGCTCCTTAGGGGGTGGGTTCGGCAATCAGCCCCAGCATTTT. This encodes CASSSLGGGFGNQPQHF. The chain carries TRBV7-8 and TRBJ1-5; TRBD1 might be the D (6 bases). Trimming stripped 4 bases from V and 2 bases from J, with 18 bases between. The CDR3 has 17 amino acids. Germline V gene data show CDR1 as SGHVS and CDR2 as FQNEAQ.

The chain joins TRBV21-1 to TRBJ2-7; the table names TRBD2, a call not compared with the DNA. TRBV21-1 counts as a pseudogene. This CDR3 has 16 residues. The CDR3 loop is CASSKEYGTSTYEQYF. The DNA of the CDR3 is TGTGCCAGCAGCAAAGAGTATGGGACTAGTACCTACGAGCAGTACTTC.

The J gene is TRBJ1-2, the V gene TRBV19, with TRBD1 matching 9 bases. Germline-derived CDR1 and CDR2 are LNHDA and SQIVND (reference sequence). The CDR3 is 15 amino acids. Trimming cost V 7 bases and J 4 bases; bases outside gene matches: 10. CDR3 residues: CASTANPQGAYGYTF. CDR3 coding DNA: TGTGCCAGTACCGCAAACCCACAGGGGGCCTATGGCTACACCTTC.

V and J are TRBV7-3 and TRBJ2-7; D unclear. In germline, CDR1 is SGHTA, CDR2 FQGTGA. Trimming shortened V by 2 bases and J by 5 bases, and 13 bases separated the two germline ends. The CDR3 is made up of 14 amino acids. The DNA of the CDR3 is TGTGCCAGCAGCTTAGGGCCCCCGCCCCACGAGCAGTACTTC. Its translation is CASSLGPPPHEQYF.

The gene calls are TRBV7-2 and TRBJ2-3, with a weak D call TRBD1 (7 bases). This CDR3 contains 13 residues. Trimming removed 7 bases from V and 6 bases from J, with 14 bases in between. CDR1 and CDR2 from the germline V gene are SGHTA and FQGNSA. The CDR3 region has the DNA TGTGCCAGCACCCTCAGGGGGGCGGATACGCAGTATTTT. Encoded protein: CASTLRGADTQYF.

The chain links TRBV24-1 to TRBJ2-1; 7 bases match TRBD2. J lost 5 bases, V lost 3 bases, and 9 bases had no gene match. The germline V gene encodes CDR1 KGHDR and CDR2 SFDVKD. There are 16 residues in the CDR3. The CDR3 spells CATSDLGGGRDNEQFF. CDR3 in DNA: TGTGCCACCAGTGATCTGGGTGGCGGGAGAGACAATGAGCAGTTCTTC.

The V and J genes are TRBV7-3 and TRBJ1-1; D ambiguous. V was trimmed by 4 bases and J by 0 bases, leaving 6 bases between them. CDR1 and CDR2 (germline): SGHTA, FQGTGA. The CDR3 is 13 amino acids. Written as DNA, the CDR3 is TGTGCCAGCAGCTCAGATATGAACACTGAAGCTTTCTTT. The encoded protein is CASSSDMNTEAFF.

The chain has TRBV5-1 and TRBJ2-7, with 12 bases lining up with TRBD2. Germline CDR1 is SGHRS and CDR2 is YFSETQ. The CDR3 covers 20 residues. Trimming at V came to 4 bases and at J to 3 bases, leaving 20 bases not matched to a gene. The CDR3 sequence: CASSRASGRAFGPTVYEQYF. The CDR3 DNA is TGCGCCAGCAGCAGAGCTAGCGGGAGGGCCTTTGGGCCCACGGTCTACGAGCAGTACTTC.

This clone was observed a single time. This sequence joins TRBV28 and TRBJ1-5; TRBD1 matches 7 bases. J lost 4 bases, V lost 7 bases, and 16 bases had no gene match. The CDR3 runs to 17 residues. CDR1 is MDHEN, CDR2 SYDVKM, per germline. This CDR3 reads CASTAGGGSRWNQPQHF. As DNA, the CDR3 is TGTGCCAGCACAGCAGGGGGAGGCAGCCGATGGAATCAGCCCCAGCATTTT.

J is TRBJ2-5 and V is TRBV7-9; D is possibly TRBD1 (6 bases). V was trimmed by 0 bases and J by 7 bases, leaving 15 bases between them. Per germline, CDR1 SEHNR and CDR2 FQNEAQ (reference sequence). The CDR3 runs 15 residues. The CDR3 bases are TGTGCCAGCAGCTTAGCCGAGCAGGGGTTATCGACCCAGTACTTC. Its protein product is CASSLAEQGLSTQYF. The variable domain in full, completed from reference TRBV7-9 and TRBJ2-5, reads DTGVSQNPRHKITKRGQNVTFRCDPISEHNRLYWYRQTLGQGPEFLTYFQNEAQLEKSRLLSDRFSAERPKGSFSTLEIQRTEQGDSAMYLCASSLAEQGLSTQYFGPGTRLLVL.

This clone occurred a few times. CDR3 loop: CASSLSGGEGYTF. Written as DNA, the CDR3 is TGTGCCAGCAGCTTATCAGGGGGCGAGGGCTACACCTTC. This chain connects TRBV7-2 to TRBJ1-2; 8 nucleotides line up with TRBD1. Trimming at V came to 2 bases and at J to 8 bases, leaving 4 bases not matched to a gene. CDR3 length: 13 residues. Germline values: CDR1 SGHTA, CDR2 FQGNSA.

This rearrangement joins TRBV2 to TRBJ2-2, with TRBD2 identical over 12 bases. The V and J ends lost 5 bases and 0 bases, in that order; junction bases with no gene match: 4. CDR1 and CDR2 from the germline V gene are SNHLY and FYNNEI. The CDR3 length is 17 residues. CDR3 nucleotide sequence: TGTGCCAGCAGTAGGTCTAGCGGGGGGGCGAACACCGGGGAGCTGTTTTTT. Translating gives CASSRSSGGANTGELFF.

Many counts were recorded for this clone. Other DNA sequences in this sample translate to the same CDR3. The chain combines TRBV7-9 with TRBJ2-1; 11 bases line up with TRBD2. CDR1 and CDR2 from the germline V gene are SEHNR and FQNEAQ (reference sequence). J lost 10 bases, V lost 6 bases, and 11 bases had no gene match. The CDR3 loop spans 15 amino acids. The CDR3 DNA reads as TGTGCCAGCAGTCCAAGGACTAGCGGGCGGGGAGAGCAGTTCTTC. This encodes CASSPRTSGRGEQFF.

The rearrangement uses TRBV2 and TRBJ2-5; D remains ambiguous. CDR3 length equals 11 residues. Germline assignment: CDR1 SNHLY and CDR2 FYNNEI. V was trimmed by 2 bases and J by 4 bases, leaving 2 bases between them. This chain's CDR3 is CASSELETQYF. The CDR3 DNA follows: TGTGCCAGCAGTGAACTAGAGACCCAGTACTTC.

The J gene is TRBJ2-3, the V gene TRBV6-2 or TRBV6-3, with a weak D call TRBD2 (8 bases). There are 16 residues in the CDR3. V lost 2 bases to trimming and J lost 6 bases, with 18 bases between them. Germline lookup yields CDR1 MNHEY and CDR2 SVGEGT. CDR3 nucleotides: TGTGCCAGCAGTTACCTGGGACTAGGGGGCAGGGATACGCAGTATTTT. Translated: CASSYLGLGGRDTQYF.

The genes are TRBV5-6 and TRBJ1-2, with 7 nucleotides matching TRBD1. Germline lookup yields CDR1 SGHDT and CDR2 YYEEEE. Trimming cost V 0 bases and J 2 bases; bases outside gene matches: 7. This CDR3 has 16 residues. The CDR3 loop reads CASSLGGLGQNYGYTF. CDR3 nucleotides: TGTGCCAGCAGCTTGGGCGGGTTGGGACAGAACTATGGCTACACCTTC.

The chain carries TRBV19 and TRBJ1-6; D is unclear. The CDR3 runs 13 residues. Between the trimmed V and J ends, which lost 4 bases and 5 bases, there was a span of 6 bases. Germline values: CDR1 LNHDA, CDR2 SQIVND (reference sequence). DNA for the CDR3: TGTGCCAGTAGTAGAGGGAATAATTCACCCCTCCACTTT. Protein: CASSRGNNSPLHF.

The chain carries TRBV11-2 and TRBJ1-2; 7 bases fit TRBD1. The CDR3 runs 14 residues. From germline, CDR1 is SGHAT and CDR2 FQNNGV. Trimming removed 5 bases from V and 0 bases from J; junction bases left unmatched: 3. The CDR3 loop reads CASSQTGANYGYTF. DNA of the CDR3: TGTGCCAGCAGCCAAACAGGGGCTAACTATGGCTACACCTTC.

The CDR3 here is CAWSVLLGNTIYF. CDR3 in DNA: TGTGCCTGGAGTGTACTACTAGGGAACACCATATATTTT. The rearrangement links TRBV30 to TRBJ1-3; the D is unclear. Per the germline V gene, CDR1 is GTSNPN and CDR2 is SVGIG (reference sequence). V gave up 0 bases and J gave up 7 bases, with 10 bases separating them. The CDR3 sequence is 13 residues long.

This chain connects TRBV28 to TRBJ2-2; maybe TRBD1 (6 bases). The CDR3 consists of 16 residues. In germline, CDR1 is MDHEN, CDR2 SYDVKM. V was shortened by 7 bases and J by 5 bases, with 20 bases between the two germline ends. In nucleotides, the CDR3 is TGTGCCAGCACAGTCGAACCCACAGGGTCAACCGGGGAGCTGTTTTTT. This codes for CASTVEPTGSTGELFF.

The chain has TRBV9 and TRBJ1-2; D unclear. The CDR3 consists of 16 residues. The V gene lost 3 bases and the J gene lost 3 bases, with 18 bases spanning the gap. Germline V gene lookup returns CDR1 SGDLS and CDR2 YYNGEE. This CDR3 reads CASSGMAVNGDYGYTF. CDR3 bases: TGTGCCAGCAGCGGTATGGCCGTGAACGGGGACTATGGCTACACCTTC.

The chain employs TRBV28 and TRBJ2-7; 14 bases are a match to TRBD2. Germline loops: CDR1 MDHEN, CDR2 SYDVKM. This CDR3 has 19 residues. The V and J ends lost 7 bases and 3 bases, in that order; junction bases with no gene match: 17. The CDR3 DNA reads TGTGCCAGCACCGGACCGGGACTAGCGGGGGAAGGGGACTTCTACGAGCAGTACTTC. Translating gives CASTGPGLAGEGDFYEQYF. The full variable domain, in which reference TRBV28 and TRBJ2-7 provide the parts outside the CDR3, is DVKVTQSSRYLVKRTGEKVFLECVQDMDHENMFWYRQDPGLGLRLIYFSYDVKMKEKGDIPEGYSVSREKKERFSLILESASTNQTSMYLCASTGPGLAGEGDFYEQYFGPGTRLTVT.

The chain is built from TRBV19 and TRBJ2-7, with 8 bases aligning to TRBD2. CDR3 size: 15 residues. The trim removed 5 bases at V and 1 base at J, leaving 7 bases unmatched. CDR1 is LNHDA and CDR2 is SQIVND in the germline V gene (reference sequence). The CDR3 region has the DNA TGTGCCAGTAGTCTCGCCGCGGGGGGTTCCTACGAGCAGTACTTC. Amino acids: CASSLAAGGSYEQYF.

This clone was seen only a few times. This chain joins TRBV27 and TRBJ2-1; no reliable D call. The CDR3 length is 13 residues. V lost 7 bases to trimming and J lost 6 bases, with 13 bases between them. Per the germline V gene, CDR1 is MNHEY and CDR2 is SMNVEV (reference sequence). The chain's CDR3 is CASKMNRGNEQFF. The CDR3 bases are TGTGCCAGCAAGATGAATCGAGGCAATGAGCAGTTCTTC.

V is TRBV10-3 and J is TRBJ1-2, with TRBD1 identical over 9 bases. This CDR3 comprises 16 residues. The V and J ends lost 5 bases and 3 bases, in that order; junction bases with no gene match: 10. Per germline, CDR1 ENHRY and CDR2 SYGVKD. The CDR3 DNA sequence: TGTGCCATCAGTCCGACTGTTGACAGGGGGGACTATGGCTACACCTTC. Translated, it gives CAISPTVDRGDYGYTF.

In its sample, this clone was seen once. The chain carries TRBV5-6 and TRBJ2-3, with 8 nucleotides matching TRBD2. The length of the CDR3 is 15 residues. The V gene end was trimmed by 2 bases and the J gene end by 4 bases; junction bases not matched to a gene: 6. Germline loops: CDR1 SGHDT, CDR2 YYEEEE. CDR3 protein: CASSFLGGVSDTQYF. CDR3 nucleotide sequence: TGTGCCAGCAGCTTCCTCGGGGGGGTCTCAGATACGCAGTATTTT.

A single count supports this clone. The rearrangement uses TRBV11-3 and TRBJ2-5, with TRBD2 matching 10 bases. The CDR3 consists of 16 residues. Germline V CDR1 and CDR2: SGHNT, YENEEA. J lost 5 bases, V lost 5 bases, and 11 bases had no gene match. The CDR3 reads CASSLMGTSVGETQYF. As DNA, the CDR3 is TGTGCCAGCAGCCTCATGGGGACTAGCGTCGGGGAGACCCAGTACTTC.